A selection of T cell receptor beta chains follows, all from one sample in a study of cytomegalovirus exposure and HLA in healthy donors. Here immunoSEQ multiplex PCR was the method, and the copy in TCRdb shows in-frame clones only, minus some. The data contain tens of thousands of clones, about 77% of them singletons. The specimen sequenced was PBMCs. Receptors originate from a man aged 40-55 years in good health and CMV-seronegative. Each CDR3 is given with its conserved first and last residue. Clone size is given for some rows only: seen once, a few or many times, or a class if the clone is expanded.

size	V	J	CDR3
NA	TRBV15	TRBJ2-3	CATSLGGTDTQYF
NA	TRBV5-1	TRBJ2-7	CASSPNSRTGAAF
NA	TRBV10-3	TRBJ2-1	CATGGTSGDSYNEQFF
few	TRBV6-5	TRBJ1-2	CASSYLGRNYGYTF
NA	TRBV20-1	TRBJ1-1	CSAPGLSEAFF
NA	TRBV5-1	TRBJ1-4	CASSWTGSDEKLFF
NA	TRBV29-1	TRBJ1-2	CSVPPAGTGGFYGYTF
few	TRBV11-3	TRBJ2-1	CASSPGLAVHNEQFF
once	TRBV5-5	TRBJ2-1	CASSLQGAREQFF
NA	TRBV19	TRBJ2-5	CASSMVSGGHQETQYF